The present entry profiles one T cell receptor (beta chain) with its context. This entry is derived from a study of CD8+CD57+ T cells in acquired aplastic anemia. CD8+CD57+ cell expansion, shown by flow cytometry, had occurred in the patients selected for sequencing. Genomic DNA was employed as the template in profiling TCR beta VDJ and CDR3. TCRdb analysed the reads with MiXCR anew, one entry per CDR3 protein. The sample carries 200,000 or so distinct CDR3 sequences, 40% to 50% recorded once. The sample was sorted CD4+, CD8+, or CD8+CD57+ T cells (not recorded which) from PBMCs. The sequence derives from a human donor with aplastic anemia.

DNA for the CDR3: TGTGCCAGCAGCTCCGGGAGGAGGGGGGATGTGACCCAGTACTTC. Translating gives CASSSGRRGDVTQYF. The V and J genes are TRBV5-5 and TRBJ2-5, with D perhaps matching TRBD2 (7 bases). The V gene lost 3 bases and the J gene lost 7 bases, with 19 bases spanning the gap. Germline V gene sequence: CDR1 SGHKS, CDR2 YYEKEE (reference sequence). The CDR3 totals 15 residues. The variable domain in full, completed from reference TRBV5-5 and TRBJ2-5, reads DAGVTQSPTHLIKTRGQQVTLRCSPISGHKSVSWYQQVLGQGPQFIFQYYEKEERGRGNFPDRFSARQFPNYSSELNVNALLLGDSALYLCASSSGRRGDVTQYFGPGTRLLVL.